The clone carrying this T cell receptor (beta chain) was observed a handful of times. Looked up from germline, CDR1 is KGHDR and CDR2 is SFDVKD. This CDR3 has 18 residues. The V end was cut by 3 bases, the J end by 3 bases, with 21 bases between. The source of the sample is a study of T-cell memory formation after mild COVID-19. TCRdb analysed the 5' RACE reads with MiXCR anew, one entry per CDR3 protein. The sample lists 560,000 or so distinct CDR3 sequences; around 15% were seen once. The specimen sequenced was PBMCs or a T cell subset sorted from them (not recorded which). The sequence was obtained from an adult woman who had mild COVID-19 (a few samples of this study predate the infection). Cell type and time point are not known. V is TRBV24-1 and J is TRBJ2-3; D not resolved. The CDR3: CATSDVRTTYQRTDTQYF. In DNA form, the CDR3 reads TGTGCCACCAGTGATGTCCGAACCACATACCAACGAACAGATACGCAGTATTTT.